This T cell receptor beta chain was sequenced in a study of blood T cell repertoires in COVID-19. Study-wide background: Whether acute or convalescent, the COVID-19 samples came from the United States, Italy and Spain. Sample material is recorded as cDNA or gDNA derived from T cells, B-cell-depleted T cells, or PBMCs.

Original processing notes: Amplification of reference gene primers provided the estimated nucleated cell counts. Using immunoSEQ multiplex PCR, the repertoire was profiled, and TCRdb retains in-frame clones only, with some absent. That table supplies the V and J calls and clone size; D and trimming were determined from the DNA. The sample contains hundreds of thousands of clones, about 86% of which appear only once. Germline loops: CDR1 SGHRS, CDR2 YFSETQ. The CDR3 runs 15 residues. V was pared by 4 bases and J by 5 bases, with 6 bases of the junction left unmatched. The genes are TRBV5-1 and TRBJ1-6, with 7 bases lining up with TRBD1. This clonotype was sampled from a man in his fifties or sixties who had recovered from COVID-19. Sequences were obtained from peripheral blood. CDR3 in DNA: TGCGCCAGCAGCGATCAGGGGGGAAATAATTCACCCCTCCACTTT. Encoded protein: CASSDQGGNNSPLHF.